This is a list of T cell receptor beta chains from one sample in a study of shared clonotypes between healthy human individuals. Profiling relied on immunoSEQ multiplex PCR, and the TCRdb table lists in-frame clones only, not all of them. The sample lists 600,000 or so clones, around 95% occurring once. The source material was naive CD8+ T cells sorted from blood. These receptors all come from a woman aged 30 to 39 in good health. The CDR3 runs from the conserved cysteine through the conserved F or W. A D gene is named only where the DNA matches it firmly. Size values are once, few and many counts, or a class for expanded clones, and some rows have none.

TRBJ2-4,TRBD2,.,TRBV4-1,CASSQYSSSGRAIEGQYF,TGCGCCAGCAGCCAATATTCGTCCAGCGGGAGGGCGATTGAGGGTCAGTACTTC
TRBJ2-7,.,.,TRBV11-3,CASSSTLWGRRDVYEQYF,TGTGCCAGCAGCTCCACCCTCTGGGGCCGGCGGGATGTGTACGAGCAGTACTTC
TRBJ1-6,.,.,TRBV11-2,CASYPTPNNSPLHF,TGTGCCAGCTACCCGACACCCAATAATTCACCCCTCCACTTT
TRBJ2-5,TRBD2,.,TRBV27,CASSPPETSGRPETQYF,TGTGCCAGCAGTCCCCCTGAGACTAGCGGGAGGCCAGAGACCCAGTACTTC
TRBJ1-4,.,once,TRBV5-1,CASSLYLGDEKLFF,TGCGCCAGCAGCTTGTATCTGGGGGATGAAAAACTGTTTTTT
TRBJ2-3,TRBD2,.,TRBV7-6,CASSFLSGTLTGTQYF,TGTGCCAGCAGCTTTCTTAGCGGGACCTTAACCGGTACGCAGTATTTT
TRBJ2-2,.,.,TRBV6-5,CASSYSGRGNTGELFF,TGTGCCAGCAGTTACTCCGGCAGGGGTAACACCGGGGAGCTGTTTTTT
TRBJ2-7,.,once,TRBV19,CASSSSPRHTYEQYF,TGTGCCAGTAGTTCCTCCCCTAGACATACCTACGAGCAGTACTTC
TRBJ2-3,TRBD2,.,TRBV29-1,CSGVLAGAPDTQYF,TGCAGCGGCGTACTAGCGGGGGCCCCAGATACGCAGTATTTT
TRBJ2-7,.,.,TRBV4-1,CASSQDRTYEQYF,TGCGCCAGCAGCCAAGATAGAACCTACGAGCAGTACTTC
TRBJ2-4,TRBD2,.,TRBV28,CASSPPSGLQNQNIQYF,TGTGCCAGCAGTCCCCCCTCGGGACTACAGAACCAAAACATTCAGTACTTC
TRBJ1-1,.,.,TRBV5-8,CASSLRGSTEAFF,TGTGCCAGCAGCTTGAGAGGGTCCACTGAAGCTTTCTTT
TRBJ2-3,.,.,TRBV9,CASSPRGRSPDTQYF,TGTGCCAGCAGCCCCCGAGGAAGAAGCCCGGATACGCAGTATTTT
TRBJ2-5,.,once,TRBV14,CASSQRKTGGHLYQETQYF,TGTGCCAGCAGCCAACGGAAGACCGGGGGACACCTGTACCAAGAGACCCAGTACTTC
TRBJ1-5,.,.,TRBV19,CASSIIGVNQPQHF,TGTGCCAGTAGTATCATAGGGGTAAATCAGCCCCAGCATTTT
TRBJ2-7,.,.,TRBV5-6,CASSLRALLYEQYF,TGTGCCAGCAGCTTGCGGGCACTACTCTACGAGCAGTACTTC
TRBJ2-7,TRBD2,once,TRBV28,CASTAGAYEQYF,TGTGCCAGCACCGCGGGAGCTTACGAGCAGTACTTC
TRBJ2-2,.,.,TRBV27,CASSSTSFGFGELFF,TGTGCCAGCAGTTCGACTAGTTTTGGTTTCGGGGAGCTGTTTTTT
TRBJ2-7,TRBD2,.,TRBV27,CAVSGGSGAFYEQYF,TGTGCCGTCTCGGGAGGTAGCGGAGCCTTCTACGAGCAGTACTTC
TRBJ2-1,TRBD1,.,TRBV27,CASSLLGTVNEQFF,TGTGCCAGCAGTTTATTGGGGACAGTGAATGAGCAGTTCTTC
TRBJ2-7,.,.,TRBV27,CASSFWGTSYEQYF,TGTGCCAGCAGTTTCTGGGGGACATCCTACGAGCAGTACTTC
TRBJ2-1,TRBD2,.,TRBV27,CASRLEYETSGYRSSYNEQFF,TGTGCCAGCAGGCTTGAGTACGAAACTAGCGGATACCGGAGCTCCTACAATGAGCAGTTCTTC